This TCR beta chain was found in a study of post-analysis software for immune sequencing data. The CDR3 extends over 16 amino acids. The ends were cut back, 8 bases at V and 2 bases at J, with 19 bases in the middle. About this clonotype itself: Its matching antigen is unknown.

TCR beta cDNA libraries had unique molecular identifiers. Starting from roughly 1 to 10 million T cells, the study yielded roughly 0.5 million cDNA molecules. TCRdb independently ran MiXCR on the PCR reads; one entry per CDR3 protein. The sample shows 450,000 or so distinct CDR3 sequences, over 35% of them seen only once. Study-wide results and limits: With TRBV5-6, TRBV5-1 and TRBV20-1 included, about five TRBV segments were more frequent in patients than in controls. When compared against controls, multiple sclerosis patients showed significantly lower normalized Chao1 diversity.

The sample was blood. This chain connects TRBV12-3 or TRBV12-4 to TRBJ2-1; maybe TRBD2 (6 bases). The receptor was derived from a girl aged 5-17 years with multiple sclerosis. CDR3 region: CASCNETGGTYNEQFF. For the CDR3, the DNA is TGTGCCAGCTGTAACGAGACGGGCGGGACCTACAATGAGCAGTTCTTC.